This T cell receptor beta chain emerged from a study of blood T cell repertoires in COVID-19. For the study at large: COVID-19 samples from acute and convalescent phases originated in the United States, Italy and Spain. Sources were T cells, B-cell-depleted T cells, or PBMCs; the material itself was cDNA or gDNA.

It was during active infection that Seattle patients were enrolled and then longitudinally followed. Concerning this clone: In the same sample, other DNA sequences code for this CDR3.

In the study's own analysis: The assay estimated nucleated cells by amplifying reference gene primers. TCRdb keeps only in-frame clones here, not all; method: immunoSEQ multiplex PCR. That table supplies the V and J calls and clone size; D and trimming were determined from the DNA. This table has about 240,000 clones, more than 80% appearing once. This CDR3 has 13 residues. Germline values: CDR1 SEHNR, CDR2 FQNEAQ (reference sequence). V lost 6 bases and J lost 5; bases outside the gene matches: 6. The V call is TRBV7-9, the J call TRBJ1-2, with 7 nucleotides matching TRBD1. The TCR originated in a woman of 80 years or more with COVID-19, enrolled during active disease. The sequenced material came from peripheral blood. For the CDR3, the DNA is TGTGCCAGCAGACCGCAGGGGGATTATGGCTACACCTTC. As protein: CASRPQGDYGYTF.